This T cell receptor beta chain was obtained from a study of cytomegalovirus exposure and HLA in healthy donors. With 60 Vbeta and 13 Jbeta primers, the PCR was carried out. Produced via immunoSEQ multiplex PCR; TCRdb's table is partial and in-frame only. The top ten clones hold about 1.5% of a sample with over 130,000 clones, just under 85% of them seen once. This receptor was identified in a young man in good health and CMV-seropositive. Sequencing was carried out using PBMCs.

The CDR3: CATSRPGGTDTQYF. The CDR3 DNA sequence: TGTGCCACCAGCAGACCCGGGGGTACAGATACGCAGTATTTT. J is TRBJ2-3 and V is TRBV15, with D perhaps matching TRBD2 (6 bases). Germline CDR1 and CDR2: LNHNV and YYDKDF (reference sequence). Trimming pared 2 bases from V and 3 bases from J, leaving 9 bases between. The CDR3 is 14 amino acids.